This TCR beta chain was sequenced in a study of blood T cells in healthy people across ages. Study-wide findings and caveats: Diversity of TCR beta correlated strongly with naive T cell percentage. Across the age range, TCR beta diversity per million T cells fell in a roughly linear way.

A remark on this clonotype: Antigen unknown.

Every participating donor contributed approximately 9.5 milliliters of peripheral blood through a draw. Every sample had a minimum of 6 million PBMCs isolated. The CDR3 has 17 amino acids. Germline V CDR1 and CDR2: SGHTA, FQGNSA. Trimming took off 5 bases at V and 0 bases at J, with 17 bases between the two ends. Alongside a J-beta primer mix, a sample-barcoded 5' primer served in a second PCR lasting roughly 6 to 11 cycles. MiXCR, applied by TCRdb to the 5' RACE reads, yields one record per CDR3 protein. The data show about 670,000 distinct CDR3 sequences, around 41% seen once. The rearrangement uses TRBV7-2 and TRBJ1-3; D may be TRBD1 (5 bases). The clonotype comes from a man older than 75 in good health. Material: blood. For the CDR3, the DNA is TGTGCCAGCAGCCTGATAAGACAGTTAAACTCTGGAAACACCATATATTTT. It is translated as CASSLIRQLNSGNTIYF.